Presented here are 16 T cell receptor beta chains from one specimen sequenced in a study of technical replicates of blood from a few donors. Clones were sequenced by immunoSEQ multiplex PCR, and TCRdb holds only the in-frame ones, with some missing. The table records 65,000 to 80,000 clones, just under 95% of them present only once. The sequenced sample consisted of T cells isolated from PBMCs. Source of these receptors: a human donor in good health.

This clone was counted between two and nine times. The chain has TRBV30 and TRBJ1-1, with D unclear. This CDR3 comprises 10 residues. V was shortened by 5 bases and J by 10 bases, with 11 bases between the two germline ends. The germline V gene encodes CDR1 GTSNPN and CDR2 SVGIG (reference sequence). The CDR3 protein is CAWRGAGAFF. The CDR3 DNA follows: TGTGCCTGGCGGGGTGCGGGAGCTTTCTTT. The variable domain in full, completed from reference TRBV30 and TRBJ1-1, reads SQTIHQWPATLVQPVGSPLSLECTVEGTSNPNLYWYRQAAGRGLQLLFYSVGIGQISSEVPQNLSASRPQDRQFILSSKKLLLSDSGFYLCAWRGAGAFFGQGTRLTVV.

This clone was seen a handful of times. The chain has TRBV7-2 and TRBJ1-1, with 7 bases identical to TRBD1. Germline CDR1 SGHTA, CDR2 FQGNSA. Trimming took 6 bases from V and 2 from J; bases not matched to a gene: 6. The CDR3 has 14 amino acids. As DNA, the CDR3 is TGTGCCAGCAGTCCCGGGACAGCCAACACTGAAGCTTTCTTT. Its translation is CASSPGTANTEAFF. The complete variable domain, with remaining parts taken from reference TRBV7-2 and TRBJ1-1, reads GAGVSQSPSNKVTEKGKDVELRCDPISGHTALYWYRQSLGQGLEFLIYFQGNSAPDKSGLPSDRFSAERTGGSVSTLTIQRTQQEDSAVYLCASSPGTANTEAFFGQGTRLTVV.

This sequence joins TRBV7-2 and TRBJ2-7; perhaps TRBD2 as D (6 bases). The CDR3 loop spans 13 amino acids. V shed 3 bases and J shed 6 bases, with 12 bases lying between them. Germline V gene sequence: CDR1 SGHTA, CDR2 FQGNSA. CDR3 nucleotides: TGTGCCAGCAGCTTTGGGACTCCCATCGAGCAGTACTTC. This codes for CASSFGTPIEQYF.

The rearrangement joins TRBV7-9 to TRBJ2-7; D is ambiguous. The germline V gene has CDR1 SEHNR and CDR2 FQNEAQ (reference sequence). CDR3 size: 11 residues. V was cut by 7 bases and J by 3 bases, with 7 bases left in between. The CDR3 loop reads CASTLYYEQYF. The CDR3 coding sequence is TGTGCCAGCACCCTTTACTACGAGCAGTACTTC.

The chain employs TRBV9 and TRBJ2-1; 7 bases are a match to TRBD2. V gave up 3 bases and J gave up 4 bases; unmatched junction bases: 13. The germline V gene encodes CDR1 SGDLS and CDR2 YYNGEE. This CDR3 is built from 17 residues. CDR3 coding DNA: TGTGCCAGCAGCGGACTTAGCGAGACTAGCTCATACAATGAGCAGTTCTTC. This encodes CASSGLSETSSYNEQFF.

The chain is built from TRBV27 and TRBJ2-1; D gene ambiguous. In germline, CDR1 is MNHEY, CDR2 SMNVEV (reference sequence). The CDR3 totals 13 residues. V was clipped by 6 bases and J by 0 bases, with 6 bases between them. The CDR3 bases are TGTGCCAGCAGGGGCAGCTCCTACAATGAGCAGTTCTTC. This encodes CASRGSSYNEQFF.

A single count supports this clone. The V gene is TRBV5-1, the J gene TRBJ2-7, with unresolved D. Germline V CDR1 and CDR2: SGHRS, YFSETQ. Deletions cut 4 bases from V and 3 bases from J, with 5 bases between. The CDR3 is 11 residues long. CDR3 sequence: CASSGRYEQYF. The CDR3 DNA is TGCGCCAGCAGCGGCCGCTACGAGCAGTACTTC.

The CDR3 DNA is TGTGCCAGCGTTTCGGCGGGAGGGCCCTCTCGCGAGCAGTACTTC. Protein product: CASVSAGGPSREQYF. The V and J genes are TRBV28 and TRBJ2-7, with 9 bases matching TRBD2. In germline, CDR1 is MDHEN, CDR2 SYDVKM. This CDR3 has 15 amino acids. V dropped 8 bases and J dropped 6; count of bases not matched to a gene: 14.

The chain couples TRBV9 to TRBJ1-4; 11 nucleotides align to TRBD1. The CDR3 sequence is 18 residues long. CDR1 and CDR2 from the germline V gene are SGDLS and YYNGEE. Trimming cost V 0 bases and J 4 bases; bases outside gene matches: 8. The CDR3 region has the DNA TGTGCCAGCAGCGTAGGAGGGACAGGGGGTGCGGGTAATGAAAAACTGTTTTTT. The encoded protein is CASSVGGTGGAGNEKLFF.

The J gene is TRBJ1-1, the V gene TRBV18, with 7 positions matching TRBD1. The CDR3 length is 17 residues. V trimming: 0 bases; J trimming: 2 bases; junction bases outside the gene matches: 9. The germline gives CDR1 KGHSH, CDR2 LQKENI. The CDR3 here is CASSPPGGQFGNTEAFF. The DNA of the CDR3 is TGTGCCAGCTCACCACCGGGGGGACAGTTTGGCAACACTGAAGCTTTCTTT.

The chain uses TRBV10-1 and TRBJ2-7, with TRBD2 as a possible D gene (6 bases). CDR3 length: 12 amino acids. In germline, CDR1 is WNHNN, CDR2 SYGVQD (reference sequence). V was cut by 8 bases and J by 0 bases, with 8 bases left in between. Here the CDR3 reads CASRDSSYEQYF. CDR3 bases: TGCGCCAGCCGGGACTCCTCCTACGAGCAGTACTTC.

CDR3 sequence: CASAGFDTEAFF. Here the CDR3 DNA reads TGTGCCAGCGCAGGGTTCGACACTGAAGCTTTCTTT. The chain has TRBV7-9 and TRBJ1-1; TRBD1 is a possible D gene (5 bases). The germline gives CDR1 SEHNR, CDR2 FQNEAQ (reference sequence). The CDR3 spans 12 residues. Trimming pared 8 bases from V and 3 bases from J, leaving 10 bases between.

The CDR3 coding sequence is TGTGCCAGCAGCTTAGGTTCGCCGGGAGGACCTGAGCAGTTCTTC. It specifies CASSLGSPGGPEQFF. The chain links TRBV11-3 to TRBJ2-1; TRBD2 aligns across 7 bases. V was pared by 1 base and J by 9 bases, with 9 bases of the junction left unmatched. Germline values: CDR1 SGHNT, CDR2 YENEEA. The CDR3 is 15 amino acids.

The chain couples TRBV5-1 to TRBJ2-7; TRBD2 matches at 11 bases. The length of the CDR3 is 16 residues. Looked up from germline, CDR1 is SGHRS and CDR2 is YFSETQ. Losses at the gene ends were 3 bases for V and 0 bases for J; bases not matched to a gene: 5. CDR3 nucleotides: TGCGCCAGCAGCTCGGCCGGGACTAGCGGCTCCTACGAGCAGTACTTC. Translation gives CASSSAGTSGSYEQYF.

The V gene is TRBV19, the J gene TRBJ1-1, with 8 bases aligning to TRBD1. J lost 8 bases, V lost 3 bases, and 5 bases had no gene match. Germline V CDR1 and CDR2: LNHDA, SQIVND (reference sequence). The CDR3 has 13 amino acids. CDR3 protein: CASSIEGTGEAFF. The DNA for the CDR3 is TGTGCCAGTAGTATCGAGGGGACAGGAGAAGCTTTCTTT.

V usage is TRBV18 and J usage is TRBJ1-3; D may be TRBD1 (6 bases). This CDR3 is 16 amino acids long. Germline loops: CDR1 KGHSH, CDR2 LQKENI. V was shortened by 1 base and J by 3 bases, with 13 bases between the two germline ends. DNA for the CDR3: TGTGCCAGCTCACCACTGCAGGGGTTATTTGGAAACACCATATATTTT. It translates to CASSPLQGLFGNTIYF.